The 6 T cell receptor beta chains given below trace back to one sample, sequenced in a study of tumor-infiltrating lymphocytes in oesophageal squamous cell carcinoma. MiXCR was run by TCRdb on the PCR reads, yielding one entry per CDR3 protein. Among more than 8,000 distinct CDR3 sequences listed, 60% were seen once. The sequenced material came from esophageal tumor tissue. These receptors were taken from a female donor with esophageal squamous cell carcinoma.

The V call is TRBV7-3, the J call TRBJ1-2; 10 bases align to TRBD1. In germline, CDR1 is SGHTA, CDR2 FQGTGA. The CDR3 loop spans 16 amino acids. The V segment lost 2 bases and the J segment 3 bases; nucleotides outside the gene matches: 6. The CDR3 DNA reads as TGTGCCAGCAGCTTAGGGGGGACAGGGGTTGACTATGGCTACACCTTC. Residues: CASSLGGTGVDYGYTF.

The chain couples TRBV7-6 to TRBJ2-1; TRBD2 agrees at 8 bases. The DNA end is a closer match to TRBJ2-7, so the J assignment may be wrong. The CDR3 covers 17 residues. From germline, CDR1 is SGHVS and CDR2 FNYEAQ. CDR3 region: CASSLARSGSPTYEQYF. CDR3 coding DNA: TGTGCCAGCAGCTTAGCTCGAAGCGGGAGCCCCACCTACGAGCAGTACTTC.

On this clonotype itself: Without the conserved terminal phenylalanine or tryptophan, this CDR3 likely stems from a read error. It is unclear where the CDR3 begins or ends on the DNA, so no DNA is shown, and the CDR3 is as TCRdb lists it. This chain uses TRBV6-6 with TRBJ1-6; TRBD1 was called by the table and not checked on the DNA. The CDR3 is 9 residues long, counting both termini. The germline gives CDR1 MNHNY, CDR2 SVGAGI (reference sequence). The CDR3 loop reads CASSYSAGQ.

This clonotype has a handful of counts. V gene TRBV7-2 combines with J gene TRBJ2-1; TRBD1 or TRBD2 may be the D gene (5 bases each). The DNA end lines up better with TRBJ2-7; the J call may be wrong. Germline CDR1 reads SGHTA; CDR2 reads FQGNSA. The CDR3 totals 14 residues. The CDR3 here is CASSSGTETYEQYF. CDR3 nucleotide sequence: TGTGCCAGCAGCTCAGGGACGGAGACCTACGAGCAGTACTTC.

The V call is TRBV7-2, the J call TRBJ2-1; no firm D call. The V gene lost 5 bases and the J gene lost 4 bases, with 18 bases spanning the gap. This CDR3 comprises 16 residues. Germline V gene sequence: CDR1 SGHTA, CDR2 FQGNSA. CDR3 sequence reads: CASSQVWSSRYNEQFF. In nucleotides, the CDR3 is TGTGCCAGCAGCCAGGTTTGGAGCTCACGGTACAATGAGCAGTTCTTC.

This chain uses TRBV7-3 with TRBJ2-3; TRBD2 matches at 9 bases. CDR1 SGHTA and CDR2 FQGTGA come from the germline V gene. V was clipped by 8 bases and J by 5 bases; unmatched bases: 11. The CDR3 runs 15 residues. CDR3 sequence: CASALGGGVVDTQYF. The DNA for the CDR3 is TGTGCCAGCGCACTAGGCGGGGGGGTAGTAGATACGCAGTATTTT.